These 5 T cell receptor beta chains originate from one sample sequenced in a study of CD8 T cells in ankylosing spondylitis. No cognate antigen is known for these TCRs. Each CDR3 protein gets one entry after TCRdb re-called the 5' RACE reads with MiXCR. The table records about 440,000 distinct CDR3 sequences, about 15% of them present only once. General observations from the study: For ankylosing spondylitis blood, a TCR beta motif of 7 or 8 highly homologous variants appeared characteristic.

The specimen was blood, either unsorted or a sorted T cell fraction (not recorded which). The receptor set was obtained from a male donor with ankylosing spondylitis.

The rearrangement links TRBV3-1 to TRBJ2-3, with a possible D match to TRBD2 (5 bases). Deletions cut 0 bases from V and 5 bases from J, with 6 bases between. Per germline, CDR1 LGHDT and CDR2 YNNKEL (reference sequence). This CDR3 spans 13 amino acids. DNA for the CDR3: TGTGCCAGCAGCCAAGATGGGAGAGATACGCAGTATTTT. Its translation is CASSQDGRDTQYF.

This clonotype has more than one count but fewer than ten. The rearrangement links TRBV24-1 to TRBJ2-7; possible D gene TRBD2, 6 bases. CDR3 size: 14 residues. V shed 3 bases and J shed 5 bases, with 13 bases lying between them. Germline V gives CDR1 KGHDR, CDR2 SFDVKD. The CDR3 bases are TGTGCCACCAGTGATCTCAACGGGGGTGACGAGCAGTACTTC. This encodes CATSDLNGGDEQYF.

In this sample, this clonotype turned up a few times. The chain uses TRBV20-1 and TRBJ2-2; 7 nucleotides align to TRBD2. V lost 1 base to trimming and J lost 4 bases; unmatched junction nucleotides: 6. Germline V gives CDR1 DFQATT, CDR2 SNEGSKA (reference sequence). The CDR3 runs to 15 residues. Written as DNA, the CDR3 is TGCAGTGCTAGAGGACCAGGACTAGTCACCGGGGAGCTGTTTTTT. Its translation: CSARGPGLVTGELFF.

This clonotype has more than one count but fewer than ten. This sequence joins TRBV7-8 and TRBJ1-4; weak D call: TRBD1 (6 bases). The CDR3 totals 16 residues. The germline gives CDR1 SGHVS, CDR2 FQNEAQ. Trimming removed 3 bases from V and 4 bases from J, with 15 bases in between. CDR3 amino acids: CASSFRQGRGNEKLFF. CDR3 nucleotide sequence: TGTGCCAGCAGCTTCCGGCAGGGGAGGGGTAATGAAAAACTGTTTTTT.

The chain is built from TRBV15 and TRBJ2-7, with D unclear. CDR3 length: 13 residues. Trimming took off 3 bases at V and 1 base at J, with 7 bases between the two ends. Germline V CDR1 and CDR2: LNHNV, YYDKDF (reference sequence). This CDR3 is CATSSELSYEQYF. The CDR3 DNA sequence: TGTGCCACCAGCAGTGAATTATCCTACGAGCAGTACTTC.